This T cell receptor (beta chain) was captured in a study of human T cells and chemical hapten exposure. Across the whole study: The study traced per-sample TCR yield variation mainly to small differences in pooled library volumes. Study results and caveats: Alopecia in the donors means their immune response may deviate from healthy people's.

Time point noted: pre-sensitization, week 0. The treatment is: therapeutic diphenylcyclopropenone sensitization with weekly scalp DPC. Blood sampling preceded each patch test application. TCRdb called the RACE reads again in MiXCR, with one record for every CDR3 protein. The data show 350,000 to 400,000 distinct CDR3 sequences, 5% to 6.5% seen once. The CDR3 runs 15 residues. V was clipped by 4 bases and J by 7 bases; unmatched bases: 9. In the case of this clonotype: What it binds is not known.

This specimen consisted of whole blood, obtained in connection with sensitization to the hapten diphenylcyclopropenone (DPC). This TCR was recovered from a woman between 45 and 65 years old with alopecia areata. Some clones in this sample may be carry-over from other donors' samples. The V gene is TRBV5-3, the J gene TRBJ1-4; 8 positions match TRBD1. TRBV5-3 is marked as an open reading frame, function uncertain. This CDR3 reads CARSPPGGAIEKLFF. The CDR3 DNA is TGTGCCAGAAGCCCACCAGGGGGCGCGATTGAAAAACTGTTTTTT.